Listed below are T cell receptor beta chains from one sample, sequenced in a study of shared clonotypes between healthy human individuals. Profiling relied on immunoSEQ multiplex PCR, and the TCRdb table lists in-frame clones only, not all of them. The sample lists about 2 million clones, about 95% seen once, with roughly 1.1% in the top ten. The sample comprised naive CD8+ T cells sorted from blood. Source of these receptors: a man younger than 30 in good health. Both conserved end residues are part of each CDR3. The D gene is left open where the match is weak. The size entry is marked missing in some rows and otherwise reads once, few, many or a size class.

CDR3aa	CDR3nt	abundance	j_gene	v_gene	d_gene
CASSQDKSGQPYEQYF	TGCGCCAGCAGCCAAGATAAGTCAGGACAGCCCTACGAGCAGTACTTC	.	TRBJ2-7	TRBV4-3	.
CARSLGSPGVSYTF	TGTGCCAGAAGCTTAGGATCCCCGGGGGTAAGCTACACCTTC	.	TRBJ1-2	TRBV7-5	.
CASTGQGVYEQYF	TGTGCCAGTACGGGACAGGGGGTCTACGAGCAGTACTTC	.	TRBJ2-7	TRBV19	TRBD1
CASSLPGGINEQYF	TGCGCCAGCAGCTTGCCAGGGGGCATCAACGAGCAGTACTTC	.	TRBJ2-7	TRBV5-1	TRBD1
CASSDKRGEVNTEAFF	TGTGCCAGCAGTGATAAAAGGGGGGAGGTCAACACTGAAGCTTTCTTT	.	TRBJ1-1	TRBV25-1	.
CASTGPRNEQFF	TGTGCCAGTACAGGGCCTAGAAATGAGCAGTTCTTC	.	TRBJ2-1	TRBV19	.
CASSELTTSGSSFF	TGTGCCAGCAGCGAACTAACGACTAGCGGGAGCTCGTTCTTC	.	TRBJ2-1	TRBV7-2	TRBD2
CASSPWGSGSFSYNEQFF	TGCGCCAGCAGCCCCTGGGGGAGCGGGAGTTTTTCCTACAATGAGCAGTTCTTC	.	TRBJ2-1	TRBV4-1	TRBD2
CASSSRDTGELFF	TGTGCCAGCTCCTCTCGAGACACCGGGGAGCTGTTTTTT	.	TRBJ2-2	TRBV28	.
CASTVAGASGNTIYF	TGTGCCAGCACCGTCGCAGGGGCCTCTGGAAACACCATATATTTT	.	TRBJ1-3	TRBV5-6	.
CASSLSPGLATYNEQFF	TGTGCCAGCAGTTTATCGCCGGGACTAGCGACCTACAATGAGCAGTTCTTC	.	TRBJ2-1	TRBV27	TRBD2
CASSPSSGMSSYEQYF	TGTGCCAGCAGCCCCTCCAGCGGGATGAGCTCCTACGAGCAGTACTTC	.	TRBJ2-7	TRBV27	TRBD2
CASSSRGEGYEQYF	TGTGCCAGCAGCTCCCGGGGGGAAGGCTACGAGCAGTACTTC	.	TRBJ2-7	TRBV5-4	TRBD2
CASSQSLIGSYEQYF	TGTGCCAGCTCTCAGTCGCTTATAGGGTCCTACGAGCAGTACTTC	.	TRBJ2-7	TRBV2	.
CASSPWGFGAFF	TGTGCCAGCAGCCCCTGGGGATTTGGGGCTTTCTTT	.	TRBJ1-1	TRBV13	.
CSVIDSREEQYF	TGCAGCGTAATCGACAGCCGGGAAGAGCAGTACTTC	.	TRBJ2-7	TRBV29-1	.
CASSISGDTEAFF	TGTGCCAGTAGTATATCGGGGGACACTGAAGCTTTCTTT	once	TRBJ1-1	TRBV19	.
CSGGTGGIGTQYF	TGCAGCGGGGGGACAGGGGGCATTGGGACCCAGTACTTC	.	TRBJ2-5	TRBV29-1	TRBD1
CASSYLSGIYYEQYF	TGTGCCAGCAGCTACCTCAGCGGGATCTACTACGAGCAGTACTTC	.	TRBJ2-7	TRBV6-6	TRBD2
CASGQAGYEQYF	TGTGCCAGTGGACAGGCAGGTTACGAGCAGTACTTC	.	TRBJ2-7	TRBV6-5	TRBD1
CASSYSGSNTDTQYF	TGTGCCAGCAGCTATAGCGGATCCAACACAGATACGCAGTATTTT	.	TRBJ2-3	TRBV11-2	.
CASSQTPGLAGEEGDTQYF	TGTGCCAGCAGCCAGACTCCGGGACTAGCGGGAGAAGAAGGAGATACGCAGTATTTT	.	TRBJ2-3	TRBV5-4	TRBD2
CASSLFRQGIINTEAFF	TGTGCCAGCAGCTTATTTAGACAGGGGATCATTAACACTGAAGCTTTCTTT	.	TRBJ1-1	TRBV11-2	TRBD1
CASSLLVGETQYF	TGTGCCAGCAGCCTCCTTGTCGGGGAGACCCAGTACTTC	.	TRBJ2-5	TRBV5-4	.
CASSVGGNLAYEQYF	TGTGCCAGCAGCGTAGGGGGGAACCTCGCCTACGAGCAGTACTTC	.	TRBJ2-7	TRBV9	.
CASSLVYVRGQGEAFF	TGTGCCAGCAGTTTGGTTTATGTCAGGGGGCAAGGGGAAGCTTTCTTT	.	TRBJ1-1	TRBV27	TRBD1